This passage covers 18 T cell receptor beta chains from one sample sequenced in a study of T cell responses to AZD1222 COVID-19 vaccine. Repertoires were generated with immunoSEQ multiplex PCR, while TCRdb's copy carries only in-frame clones and drops some. The sample contains about 120,000 clones, 80% to 95% of which appear only once. The sample consisted of peripheral blood, taken on day 0 of AZD1222 vaccination. The source is an adult in good health.

V is TRBV18 and J is TRBJ1-1; D is unresolved. Germline V gives CDR1 KGHSH, CDR2 LQKENI. V was shortened by 2 bases and J by 4 bases, with 8 bases between the two germline ends. This CDR3 is 13 amino acids long. The CDR3 DNA follows: TGTGCCAGCTCACCAATCCAGCCCACTGAAGCTTTCTTT. Protein: CASSPIQPTEAFF.

This clone showed up just once. V and J are TRBV6-2 or TRBV6-3 and TRBJ2-7; D may be TRBD1 (6 bases). The V and J ends lost 6 bases and 2 bases respectively, with 11 bases between them. The germline CDR1 and CDR2 sequences are MNHEY and SVGEGT. The CDR3 spans 13 residues. For the CDR3, the DNA is TGTGCCAGCAGCGGACAGAGCCCCTACGAGCAGTACTTC. Translated: CASSGQSPYEQYF.

CDR3 DNA: TGCGCCAGCAGCATAGGACAGGGATGGGGATCTGGAAACACCATATATTTT. This gives the protein CASSIGQGWGSGNTIYF. The chain carries TRBV5-1 and TRBJ1-3, with 8 bases matching TRBD1. Germline values: CDR1 SGHRS, CDR2 YFSETQ. The V and J ends lost 4 bases and 1 base, in that order; junction bases with no gene match: 10. The CDR3 is 17 amino acids. Filled out from reference TRBV5-1 and TRBJ1-3, the complete variable domain reads KAGVTQTPRYLIKTRGQQVTLSCSPISGHRSVSWYQQTPGQGLQFLFEYFSETQRNKGNFPGRFSGRQFSNSRSEMNVSTLELGDSALYLCASSIGQGWGSGNTIYFGEGSWLTVV.

This clone showed up many times. This sequence joins TRBV18 and TRBJ2-2; a weak D match, TRBD2 (6 bases). From germline, CDR1 is KGHSH and CDR2 LQKENI. The length of the CDR3 is 14 residues. Deletions cut 0 bases from V and 5 bases from J, with 7 bases between. The CDR3 DNA is TGTGCCAGCTCACCACCTAGCGGTACCGGGGAGCTGTTTTTT. Translating gives CASSPPSGTGELFF.

This clone appeared once. The chain's CDR3 is CASSYSIGVGAFF. In DNA, the CDR3 is TGTGCCAGCAGTTACTCGATCGGAGTTGGAGCTTTCTTT. The V gene is TRBV6-5, the J gene TRBJ1-1; D unresolved. V was pared by 0 bases and J by 10 bases, with 12 bases between. Per the germline V gene, CDR1 is MNHEY and CDR2 is SVGAGI. The CDR3 runs 13 residues.

The chain carries TRBV7-2 and TRBJ2-5, with 7 bases that match TRBD1. Per the germline V gene, CDR1 is SGHTA and CDR2 is FQGNSA. This CDR3 region has 15 residues. Trimming removed 4 bases from V and 5 bases from J; junction bases left unmatched: 10. Here the CDR3 DNA reads TGTGCCAGCAGCTATACAGGGGAGTCAGGGGAGACCCAGTACTTC. This gives the protein CASSYTGESGETQYF. The full variable domain, its missing parts supplied by reference TRBV7-2 and TRBJ2-5, is GAGVSQSPSNKVTEKGKDVELRCDPISGHTALYWYRQSLGQGLEFLIYFQGNSAPDKSGLPSDRFSAERTGGSVSTLTIQRTQQEDSAVYLCASSYTGESGETQYFGPGTRLLVL.

This clone has just one count. The CDR3 protein is CSVVEGPFDGYTF. CDR3 nucleotides: TGCAGCGTCGTAGAGGGTCCCTTCGATGGCTACACCTTC. The chain carries TRBV29-1 and TRBJ1-2; no definite D call. V lost 6 bases to trimming and J lost 6 bases, with 17 bases between them. This CDR3 has 13 residues. Germline V gene sequence: CDR1 SQVTM, CDR2 ANQGSEA.

The rearrangement uses TRBV7-9 and TRBJ2-7, with D unclear. There are 10 residues in the CDR3. With 5 bases removed from V and 7 bases from J, the gap between germline ends came to 6 bases. Germline loops: CDR1 SEHNR, CDR2 FQNEAQ (reference sequence). Here the CDR3 reads CASSTVEQYF. Here the CDR3 DNA reads TGTGCCAGCAGCACTGTGGAGCAGTACTTC.

The V gene is TRBV12-3 or TRBV12-4, the J gene TRBJ1-2; D unresolved. This CDR3 is built from 13 residues. Trimming shortened V by 7 bases and J by 4 bases, and 13 bases separated the two germline ends. DNA of the CDR3: TGTGCCAGCACCCTAATCCCGTTCTATGGCTACACCTTC. This encodes CASTLIPFYGYTF.

CDR3 coding DNA: TGTGCCAGCAGTTTCAGGGGATCCCGCGAGCAGTACTTC. This translates into CASSFRGSREQYF. The chain is built from TRBV12-3 or TRBV12-4 and TRBJ2-7; tentative D call: TRBD1 (6 bases). CDR3 length equals 13 residues. V was shortened by 3 bases and J by 6 bases, with 12 bases between the two germline ends.

This clone was recorded a few times. The chain combines TRBV5-8 with TRBJ1-5; D unresolved. The CDR3 totals 15 residues. Germline V gene sequence: CDR1 SGHTS, CDR2 YDEGEE. Trimming pared 4 bases from V and 4 bases from J, leaving 15 bases between. The CDR3 DNA is TGTGCCAGCAGCAGTGGGAAGACGAATAATCAGCCCCAGCATTTT. Its translation: CASSSGKTNNQPQHF. Using reference TRBV5-8 and TRBJ1-5 for the parts outside the CDR3, the full variable domain is EAGVTQSPTHLIKTRGQQATLRCSPISGHTSVYWYQQALGLGLQFLLWYDEGEERNRGNFPPRFSGRQFPNYSSELNVNALELEDSALYLCASSSGKTNNQPQHFGDGTRLSIL.

This clone was picked up one time. The chain uses TRBV7-9 and TRBJ2-7; D gene ambiguous. Trimming took off 3 bases at V and 2 bases at J, with 2 bases between the two ends. The CDR3 extends over 11 amino acids. CDR1 is SEHNR and CDR2 is FQNEAQ in the germline V gene (reference sequence). The DNA for the CDR3 is TGTGCCAGCAGCTTTACCTACGAGCAGTACTTC. This sequence encodes CASSFTYEQYF.

The chain recombines TRBV19 with TRBJ1-5; the D gene is possibly TRBD1 (5 bases). The CDR3 is made up of 14 amino acids. Trimming pared 3 bases from V and 11 bases from J, leaving 17 bases between. CDR1 is LNHDA, CDR2 SQIVND, per germline (reference sequence). CDR3 sequence: CASSIWQVDMTQHF. CDR3 DNA sequence: TGTGCCAGTAGTATCTGGCAGGTGGACATGACCCAGCATTTT.

The chain links TRBV28 to TRBJ1-1; D uncertain. The CDR3 extends over 15 amino acids. Trimming pared 5 bases from V and 7 bases from J, leaving 20 bases between. Germline lookup yields CDR1 MDHEN and CDR2 SYDVKM. The CDR3 sequence: CASSQKSGFRNEAFF. The CDR3 DNA sequence: TGTGCCAGCAGTCAGAAGTCCGGATTCCGGAATGAAGCTTTCTTT.

The gene calls are TRBV3-1 (or the pseudogene TRBV3-2) and TRBJ1-3; no reliable D call. In germline, CDR1 is LGHDT, CDR2 YNNKEL (reference sequence). The CDR3 contains 15 residues. V dropped 4 bases and J dropped 2 bases, with 12 bases sitting between them. CDR3 sequence (DNA): TGTGCCAGCAGCCTCGATCGGGGTACTGGAAACACCATATATTTT. Translated, it gives CASSLDRGTGNTIYF.

V gene TRBV28 combines with J gene TRBJ2-1; 11 bases align to TRBD2. Germline V gene sequence: CDR1 MDHEN, CDR2 SYDVKM. The J segment lost 9 bases and the V segment lost 3 bases, leaving 7 bases of the junction unmatched. There are 15 residues in the CDR3. CDR3 in amino acids: CASSFTGTSGPEQFF. CDR3 nucleotides: TGTGCCAGCAGTTTTACCGGGACTAGCGGTCCTGAGCAGTTCTTC. Combining the CDR3 with reference TRBV28 and TRBJ2-1 gives the whole variable domain DVKVTQSSRYLVKRTGEKVFLECVQDMDHENMFWYRQDPGLGLRLIYFSYDVKMKEKGDIPEGYSVSREKKERFSLILESASTNQTSMYLCASSFTGTSGPEQFFGPGTRLTVL.

This chain joins TRBV18 and TRBJ1-2, with a weak D call TRBD1 (5 bases). The CDR3 has 13 residues. The V gene's germline CDR1 is KGHSH and CDR2 LQKENI. V gave up 3 bases and J gave up 5 bases, with 10 bases separating them. CDR3 DNA sequence: TGTGCCAGCTCACCGGTAGGGGAATATGGCTACACCTTC. Translation: CASSPVGEYGYTF.

The chain links TRBV6-2 or TRBV6-3 to TRBJ1-1; no firm D call. Looked up from germline, CDR1 is MNHEY and CDR2 is SVGEGT. This CDR3 has 13 amino acids. V was cut by 3 bases and J by 1 base, with 6 bases left in between. CDR3 nucleotides: TGTGCCAGCAGTTATGAATCGAACACTGAAGCTTTCTTT. Translated, it gives CASSYESNTEAFF.